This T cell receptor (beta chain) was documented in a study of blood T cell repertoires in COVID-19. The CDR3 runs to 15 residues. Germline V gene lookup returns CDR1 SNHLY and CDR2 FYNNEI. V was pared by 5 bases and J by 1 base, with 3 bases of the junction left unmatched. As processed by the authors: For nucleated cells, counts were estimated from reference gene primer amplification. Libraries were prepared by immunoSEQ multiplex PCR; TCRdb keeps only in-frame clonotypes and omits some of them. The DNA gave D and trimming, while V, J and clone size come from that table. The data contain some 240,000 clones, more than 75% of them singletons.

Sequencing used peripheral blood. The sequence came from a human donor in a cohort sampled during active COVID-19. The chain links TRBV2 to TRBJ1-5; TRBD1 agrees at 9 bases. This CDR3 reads CASSTDRGSNQPQHF. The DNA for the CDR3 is TGTGCCAGCAGTACCGACAGGGGGAGCAATCAGCCCCAGCATTTT. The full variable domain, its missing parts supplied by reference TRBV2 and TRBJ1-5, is EPEVTQTPSHQVTQMGQEVILRCVPISNHLYFYWYRQILGQKVEFLVSFYNNEISEKSEIFDDQFSVERPDGSNFTLKIRSTKLEDSAMYFCASSTDRGSNQPQHFGDGTRLSIL.